These 32 T cell receptor beta chains were sequenced from one sample in a study of cytomegalovirus exposure and HLA in healthy donors. The PCR was carried out with 60 Vbeta primers and 13 Jbeta primers. TCRdb's copy holds only in-frame clones and misses some; the assay was immunoSEQ multiplex PCR. Of some 190,000 clones in the sample, 80% were seen once. Sequences were obtained from PBMCs. The receptors come from a woman aged 30 to 39 in good health and CMV-seronegative.

The gene calls are TRBV2 and TRBJ2-7, with D perhaps matching TRBD1 (6 bases). Trimming left V 4 bases short and J 1 base short, with 14 bases between. The CDR3 is made up of 15 amino acids. Germline V gene data show CDR1 as SNHLY and CDR2 as FYNNEI. In nucleotides, the CDR3 is TGTGCCAGCAGTGGGCAGGGGCACCCGTCCTACGAGCAGTACTTC. As protein: CASSGQGHPSYEQYF.

The DNA for the CDR3 is TGTGCCAGCAGTTTCGGACAGGGGGCGCGGGTTGAAGCTTTCTTT. Protein sequence: CASSFGQGARVEAFF. The V and J genes are TRBV5-6 and TRBJ1-1; the match to TRBD1 covers 11 bases. V lost 5 bases to trimming and J lost 7 bases; unmatched junction nucleotides: 10. The CDR3 extends over 15 amino acids. CDR1 and CDR2 from the germline V gene are SGHDT and YYEEEE.

The chain carries TRBV7-9 and TRBJ2-7; 9 nucleotides align to TRBD1. Unmatched junction bases numbered 3, after V lost 4 bases and J lost 5 bases. Germline CDR1 reads SEHNR; CDR2 reads FQNEAQ (reference sequence). The length of the CDR3 is 13 residues. The CDR3 is CASSSGTGNEQYF. The CDR3 DNA reads as TGTGCCAGCAGCTCCGGGACAGGGAACGAGCAGTACTTC. The variable domain in full, with the rest retrieved from reference TRBV7-9 and TRBJ2-7, is DTGVSQNPRHKITKRGQNVTFRCDPISEHNRLYWYRQTLGQGPEFLTYFQNEAQLEKSRLLSDRFSAERPKGSFSTLEIQRTEQGDSAMYLCASSSGTGNEQYFGPGTRLTVT.

This clone was found once. Other DNA sequences in the same sample also yield this CDR3. The chain carries TRBV2 and TRBJ2-5; D unresolved. Germline values: CDR1 SNHLY, CDR2 FYNNEI. The CDR3 extends over 11 amino acids. Trimming cost V 6 bases and J 5 bases, with 7 bases left between them. The CDR3 is CASRAGETQYF. The CDR3 DNA is TGTGCCAGCAGGGCCGGGGAGACCCAGTACTTC.

This clone has more than one count but fewer than ten. In DNA form, the CDR3 reads TGTGCCAGCAGCTTAGAGACAGGAACTGAAGCTTTCTTT. Encoded protein: CASSLETGTEAFF. The J gene is TRBJ1-1, the V gene TRBV7-6; D is perhaps TRBD1 (6 bases). This CDR3 is built from 13 residues. Looked up from germline, CDR1 is SGHVS and CDR2 is FNYEAQ. The ends were cut back, 1 base at V and 5 bases at J, with 8 bases in the middle.

V and J are TRBV9 and TRBJ1-4; TRBD1 might be the D (6 bases). The CDR3 covers 14 residues. Trimming stripped 2 bases from V and 5 bases from J, with 10 bases between. The germline V gene has CDR1 SGDLS and CDR2 YYNGEE. The CDR3 sequence: CASSVRQGNEKLFF. As DNA, the CDR3 is TGTGCCAGCAGCGTTCGGCAGGGGAATGAAAAACTGTTTTTT.

J is TRBJ1-5 and V is TRBV30; maybe TRBD1 (6 bases). Trimming took 3 bases from V and 2 from J, leaving 11 bases between them. The CDR3 extends over 14 amino acids. Looked up from germline, CDR1 is GTSNPN and CDR2 is SVGIG (reference sequence). CDR3: CAWRLKGGNQPQHF. In nucleotides, the CDR3 is TGTGCCTGGAGGTTGAAGGGGGGCAATCAGCCCCAGCATTTT.

The chain recombines TRBV6-5 with TRBJ1-2, with D possibly matching TRBD1 (6 bases). Germline lookup yields CDR1 MNHEY and CDR2 SVGAGI. The CDR3 consists of 13 residues. Deletions cut 4 bases from V and 8 bases from J, with 14 bases between. CDR3 region: CASSFDRSGGYTF. DNA for the CDR3: TGTGCCAGCAGTTTCGACAGGTCAGGAGGCTACACCTTC.

The chain couples TRBV4-2 to TRBJ1-5, with no clear D. Germline V gene sequence: CDR1 LGHNA, CDR2 YNFKEQ. Trimming took off 0 bases at V and 4 bases at J, with 13 bases between the two ends. This CDR3 is built from 16 residues. The CDR3 protein is CASSQDAGSGNQPQHF. CDR3 DNA: TGTGCCAGCAGCCAAGATGCGGGGTCGGGGAATCAGCCCCAGCATTTT.

This chain connects TRBV19 to TRBJ1-4; 11 nucleotides match TRBD1. V was clipped by 5 bases and J by 7 bases; unmatched bases: 15. Looked up from germline, CDR1 is LNHDA and CDR2 is SQIVND (reference sequence). The CDR3 is made up of 18 amino acids. The CDR3 DNA reads TGTGCCAGTAGTGGTCTGGGACAGGGGGTCCCTATCGGTGAAAAACTGTTTTTT. Its protein product is CASSGLGQGVPIGEKLFF.

Comment on this clone: The same CDR3 is also encoded by other DNA sequences in this sample. The chain employs TRBV18 and TRBJ2-7; 7 bases are a match to TRBD2. The CDR3 length is 16 residues. Germline trimming cut 3 bases from V and 0 bases from J; bases unmatched to any gene: 8. CDR1 and CDR2 (germline): KGHSH, LQKENI. CDR3 region: CASSPLGGGSSYEQYF. The CDR3 nucleotides read TGTGCCAGCTCACCTCTGGGCGGGGGTAGCTCCTACGAGCAGTACTTC.

CDR3 DNA sequence: TGTGCCAGCTCACCAAAGGGGACAAAGTTCTACGAGCAGTACTTC. This translates into CASSPKGTKFYEQYF. J is TRBJ2-7 and V is TRBV18, with D maybe TRBD1 (6 bases). Germline V gene data show CDR1 as KGHSH and CDR2 as LQKENI. Trimming removed 2 bases at V and 3 bases at J, with 14 bases between. This CDR3 is 15 amino acids long. Supplemented by reference TRBV18 and TRBJ2-7, the full variable domain reads NAGVMQNPRHLVRRRGQEARLRCSPMKGHSHVYWYRQLPEEGLKFMVYLQKENIIDESGMPKERFSAEFPKEGPSILRIQQVVRGDSAAYFCASSPKGTKFYEQYFGPGTRLTVT.

The CDR3 DNA sequence: TGTGCCAGCACAGTTTACTCGTCGGACAGAGGCTACAATGAGCAGTTCTTC. Translation: CASTVYSSDRGYNEQFF. This chain joins TRBV27 and TRBJ2-1; tentative D call: TRBD1 (6 bases). V was shortened by 7 bases and J by 3 bases, with 22 bases between the two germline ends. This CDR3 spans 17 amino acids. In germline, CDR1 is MNHEY, CDR2 SMNVEV (reference sequence).

J is TRBJ2-1 and V is TRBV19, with a possible D match to TRBD2 (6 bases). The V gene's germline CDR1 is LNHDA and CDR2 SQIVND (reference sequence). Trimming removed 7 bases from V and 7 bases from J, with 8 bases in between. The CDR3 extends over 11 amino acids. CDR3 nucleotides: TGTGCCAGTACAGGGAGGAATGAGCAGTTCTTC. Translated, it gives CASTGRNEQFF.

Of note for this clone: At one boundary the junction diverges from the germline segment, which might be a read error. The chain joins TRBV20-1 to TRBJ1-2; 10 bases align to TRBD1. Per the germline V gene, CDR1 is DFQATT and CDR2 is SNEGSKA (reference sequence). The CDR3 totals 11 residues. CDR3 nucleotide sequence: TGCAGTGCTAGAGTTGGGACAGGGGATTTCTTC. Translating it yields CSARVGTGDFF.

In DNA form, the CDR3 reads TGCGCCAGCAGCGATGAACAGGGACCTAACACAGATACGCAGTATTTT. Translated, it gives CASSDEQGPNTDTQYF. The chain links TRBV5-1 to TRBJ2-3, with a possible D match to TRBD1 (6 bases). CDR3 length: 16 residues. The V gene lost 4 bases and the J gene lost 2 bases, with 17 bases spanning the gap. Per germline, CDR1 SGHRS and CDR2 YFSETQ.

The chain links TRBV28 to TRBJ1-2, with D perhaps TRBD1 (6 bases). Germline CDR1 reads MDHEN; CDR2 reads SYDVKM. CDR3 size: 18 residues. Trimming cost V 3 bases and J 4 bases, with 24 bases left between them. The CDR3 sequence: CASSFWGQGNNKGYGYTF. The CDR3 bases are TGTGCCAGCAGTTTTTGGGGGCAGGGGAATAATAAGGGCTATGGCTACACCTTC.

The CDR3 spells CASGSAGGQGTQYF. CDR3 DNA sequence: TGCGCCAGCGGTAGCGCGGGGGGGCAGGGGACCCAGTACTTC. V and J are TRBV5-1 and TRBJ2-5; 9 bases agree with TRBD2. CDR1 is SGHRS, CDR2 YFSETQ, per germline. With 7 bases clipped from V and 7 bases from J, the junction kept 11 bases outside the gene matches. This CDR3 spans 14 amino acids.

In its sample, this clone was seen once. V gene TRBV7-8 combines with J gene TRBJ1-4; 7 bases line up with TRBD1. The CDR3 is 15 amino acids. V shed 5 bases and J 3 bases; nucleotides not matched to a gene: 6. Germline V gene lookup returns CDR1 SGHVS and CDR2 FQNEAQ. DNA of the CDR3: TGTGCCAGCAGCCAACGACAGGGAGCTAATGAAAAACTGTTTTTT. This gives the protein CASSQRQGANEKLFF.

The J gene is TRBJ2-1, the V gene TRBV18; 7 bases fit TRBD1. The CDR3 spans 15 residues. Per the germline V gene, CDR1 is KGHSH and CDR2 is LQKENI. The V and J ends lost 6 bases and 2 bases, in that order; junction bases with no gene match: 7. CDR3 DNA: TGTGCCAGCTCGCGAGACAGGGATACCTACAATGAGCAGTTCTTC. This sequence encodes CASSRDRDTYNEQFF.

The chain employs TRBV6-6 and TRBJ1-3; no definite D call. Deletions cut 9 bases from V and 0 bases from J, with 12 bases between. Germline V lookup: CDR1 MNHNY, CDR2 SVGAGI (reference sequence). The CDR3 covers 14 residues. CDR3 coding DNA: TGTGCCAGTTGTGTGAGGCCCTCTGGAAACACCATATATTTT. Translation: CASCVRPSGNTIYF.

The rearrangement links TRBV5-1 to TRBJ1-1; 7 nucleotides align to TRBD1. In germline, CDR1 is SGHRS, CDR2 YFSETQ. The CDR3 length is 14 residues. With V trimmed by 2 bases and J by 7 bases, 8 bases remained unmatched. CDR3 residues: CASSFTGATGEAFF. CDR3 bases: TGCGCCAGCAGCTTTACAGGGGCCACAGGTGAAGCTTTCTTT.

This chain links TRBV5-1 with TRBJ1-1; D perhaps matches TRBD1 (6 bases). This CDR3 comprises 14 residues. V lost 3 bases and J lost 1, with 10 bases in between. The germline V gene encodes CDR1 SGHRS and CDR2 YFSETQ. CDR3 region: CASSSRGQNTEAFF. DNA for the CDR3: TGCGCCAGCAGCTCCAGGGGTCAGAACACTGAAGCTTTCTTT.

The V gene is TRBV7-6, the J gene TRBJ2-7; TRBD1 matches at 7 bases. Unmatched junction bases numbered 9, after V lost 5 bases and J lost 2 bases. This CDR3 is 15 amino acids long. Germline V lookup: CDR1 SGHVS, CDR2 FNYEAQ. The CDR3 DNA is TGTGCCAGCAGCCAATCCCCAGGGGGAACCTACGAGCAGTACTTC. Protein: CASSQSPGGTYEQYF.

The V call is TRBV7-2, the J call TRBJ2-7; 15 positions match TRBD2. CDR3 size: 17 residues. Germline V gives CDR1 SGHTA, CDR2 FQGNSA. Trimming removed 3 bases from V and 7 bases from J; junction bases left unmatched: 10. This CDR3 is CASSFAGLAGGPGEQYF. The CDR3 region has the DNA TGTGCCAGCAGCTTCGCCGGACTAGCGGGGGGGCCGGGGGAGCAGTACTTC.

This clone has a handful of counts. The chain joins TRBV2 to TRBJ1-5, with D perhaps TRBD1 (6 bases). V lost 7 bases and J 0 bases, leaving 13 bases between the germline ends. Per germline, CDR1 SNHLY and CDR2 FYNNEI. The CDR3 spans 15 residues. CDR3 residues: CASTLGGDSNQPQHF. The DNA of the CDR3 is TGTGCCAGCACCCTAGGGGGGGATAGCAATCAGCCCCAGCATTTT.

This sequence joins TRBV6-5 and TRBJ2-3; unclear D gene. The CDR3 has 15 amino acids. The V and J ends lost 3 bases and 2 bases respectively, with 12 bases between them. CDR1 and CDR2 from the germline V gene are MNHEY and SVGAGI. Written as DNA, the CDR3 is TGTGCCAGCAGTTATGTGGGTGAGGACACAGATACGCAGTATTTT. Protein: CASSYVGEDTDTQYF.

V gene TRBV4-3 combines with J gene TRBJ1-6, with D possibly being TRBD1 (5 bases). Trimming removed 0 bases at V and 10 bases at J, with 13 bases between. This CDR3 is 15 amino acids long. The germline V gene encodes CDR1 LGHNA and CDR2 YSLEER. In DNA form, the CDR3 reads TGCGCCAGCAGCCAAGATCCGGTTGGGGGGTCACCCCTCCACTTT. Translation gives CASSQDPVGGSPLHF.

J is TRBJ2-7 and V is TRBV11-2; 13 bases are shared with TRBD2. This CDR3 is 16 amino acids long. Trimming cost V 5 bases and J 8 bases; bases outside gene matches: 12. Germline V CDR1 and CDR2: SGHAT, FQNNGV. Written as DNA, the CDR3 is TGTGCCAGCAGCCCAATGGTAACTAGCGGGGGGGCGAAGCAGTACTTC. Translated: CASSPMVTSGGAKQYF.

The DNA of the CDR3 is TGTGCCAGCAGCCCCCGTCCAGTGAACACCGGGGAGCTGTTTTTT. This translates into CASSPRPVNTGELFF. J is TRBJ2-2 and V is TRBV7-8, with unresolved D. Germline V gene sequence: CDR1 SGHVS, CDR2 FQNEAQ. V shed 5 bases and J shed 1 base, with 11 bases lying between them. The CDR3 contains 15 residues.

The chain joins TRBV30 to TRBJ1-1; D is perhaps TRBD1 (6 bases). V was trimmed by 2 bases and J by 6 bases, leaving 10 bases between them. The germline V gene has CDR1 GTSNPN and CDR2 SVGIG (reference sequence). This CDR3 comprises 12 residues. CDR3 DNA sequence: TGTGCCTGGAGTACAGGGAGCCCTGAAGCTTTCTTT. The encoded protein is CAWSTGSPEAFF.

The chain is built from TRBV27 and TRBJ2-7; tentatively, D is TRBD2 (5 bases). The CDR3 is 15 amino acids. The germline V gene encodes CDR1 MNHEY and CDR2 SMNVEV (reference sequence). V lost 2 bases and J 0 bases, leaving 11 bases between the germline ends. CDR3 amino acids: CASSLGRGYSYEQYF. CDR3 in DNA: TGTGCCAGCAGTTTAGGCAGAGGGTACTCCTACGAGCAGTACTTC.